These 2 T cell receptor beta chains were sequenced from one sample in a study of blood T cells in healthy people across ages. The authors ran a second PCR of 7 to 11 cycles using a sample-barcoded 5' primer and a J-beta primer mix. TCRdb reprocessed the 5' RACE reads via MiXCR and lists one record per CDR3 protein. The repertoire has over 1,500,000 distinct CDR3 sequences, 39% of them found once; the top ten carry approximately 22%. The sample comprised blood. Every receptor here comes from a human donor in good health.

The genes are TRBV20-1 and TRBJ1-2; TRBD1 agrees at 7 bases. The CDR3 has 12 amino acids. Looked up from germline, CDR1 is DFQATT and CDR2 is SNEGSKA (reference sequence). V was clipped by 3 bases and J by 9 bases; unmatched bases: 7. The CDR3 DNA is TGCAGTGCTAGGAAGGGGGCAGAGAGCTACACCTTC. Translated: CSARKGAESYTF.

The rearrangement uses TRBV2 and TRBJ2-7; D assignment may be TRBD1 or TRBD2 (5 bases each). The germline V gene encodes CDR1 SNHLY and CDR2 FYNNEI. V was shortened by 1 base and J by 5 bases, with 15 bases between the two germline ends. CDR3 length: 15 residues. The CDR3 DNA reads TGTGCCAGCAGTGAAGGGGACCCCCTAACTGACGAGCAGTACTTC. Its translation: CASSEGDPLTDEQYF.